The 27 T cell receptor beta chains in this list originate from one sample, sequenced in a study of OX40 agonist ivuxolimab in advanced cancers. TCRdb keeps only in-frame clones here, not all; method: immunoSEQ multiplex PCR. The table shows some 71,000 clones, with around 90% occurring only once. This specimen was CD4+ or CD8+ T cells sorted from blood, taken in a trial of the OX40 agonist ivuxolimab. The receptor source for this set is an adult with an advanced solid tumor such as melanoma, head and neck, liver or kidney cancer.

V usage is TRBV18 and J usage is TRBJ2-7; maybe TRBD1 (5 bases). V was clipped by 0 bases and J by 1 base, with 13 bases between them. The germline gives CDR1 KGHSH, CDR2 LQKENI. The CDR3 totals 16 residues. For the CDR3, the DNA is TGTGCCAGCTCACCACCCCGCAGGGTGACATCCTACGAGCAGTACTTC. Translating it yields CASSPPRRVTSYEQYF.

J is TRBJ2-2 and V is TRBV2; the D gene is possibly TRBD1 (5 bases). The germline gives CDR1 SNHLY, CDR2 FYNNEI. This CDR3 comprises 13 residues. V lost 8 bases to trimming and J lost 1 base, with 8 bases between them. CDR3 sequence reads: CASDSLNTGELFF. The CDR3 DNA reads TGTGCCAGCGACAGCTTGAACACCGGGGAGCTGTTTTTT.

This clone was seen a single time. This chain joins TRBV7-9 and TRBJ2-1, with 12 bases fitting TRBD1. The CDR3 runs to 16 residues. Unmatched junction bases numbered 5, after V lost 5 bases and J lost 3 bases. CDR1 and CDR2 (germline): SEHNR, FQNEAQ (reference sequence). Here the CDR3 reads CASSPGTGGSYNEQFF. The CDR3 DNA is TGTGCCAGCAGCCCAGGGACAGGGGGCAGCTACAATGAGCAGTTCTTC. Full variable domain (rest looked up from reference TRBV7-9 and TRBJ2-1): DTGVSQNPRHKITKRGQNVTFRCDPISEHNRLYWYRQTLGQGPEFLTYFQNEAQLEKSRLLSDRFSAERPKGSFSTLEIQRTEQGDSAMYLCASSPGTGGSYNEQFFGPGTRLTVL.

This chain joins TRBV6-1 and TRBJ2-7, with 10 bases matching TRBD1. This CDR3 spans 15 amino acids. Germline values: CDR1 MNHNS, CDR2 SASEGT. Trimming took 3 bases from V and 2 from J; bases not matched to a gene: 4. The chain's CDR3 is CASSDSGQGTYEQYF. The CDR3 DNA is TGTGCCAGCAGTGATTCGGGACAGGGGACCTACGAGCAGTACTTC.

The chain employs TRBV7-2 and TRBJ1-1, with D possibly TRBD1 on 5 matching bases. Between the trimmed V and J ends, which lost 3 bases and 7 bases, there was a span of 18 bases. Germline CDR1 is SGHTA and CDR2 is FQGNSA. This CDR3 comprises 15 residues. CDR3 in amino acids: CASSFGDLVYYEAFF. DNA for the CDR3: TGTGCCAGCAGCTTCGGGGACTTAGTTTACTATGAAGCTTTCTTT.

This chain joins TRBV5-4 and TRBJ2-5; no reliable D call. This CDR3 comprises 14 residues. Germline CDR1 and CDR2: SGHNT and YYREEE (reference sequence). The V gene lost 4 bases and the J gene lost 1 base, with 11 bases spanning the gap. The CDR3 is CASSPLVSQETQYF. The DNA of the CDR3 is TGTGCCAGCAGCCCCCTAGTGAGCCAAGAGACCCAGTACTTC.

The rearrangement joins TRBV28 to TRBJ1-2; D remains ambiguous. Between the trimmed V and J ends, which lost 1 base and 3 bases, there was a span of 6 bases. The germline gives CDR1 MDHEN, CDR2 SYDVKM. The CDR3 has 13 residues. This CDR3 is CASSLLQYYGYTF. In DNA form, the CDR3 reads TGTGCCAGCAGTTTATTACAGTACTATGGCTACACCTTC.

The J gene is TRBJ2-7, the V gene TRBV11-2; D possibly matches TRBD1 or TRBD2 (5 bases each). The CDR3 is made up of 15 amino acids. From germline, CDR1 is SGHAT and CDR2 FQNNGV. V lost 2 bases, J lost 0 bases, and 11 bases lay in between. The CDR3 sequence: CASSLWGTSSYEQYF. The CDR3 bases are TGTGCCAGCAGCTTATGGGGGACGTCCTCCTACGAGCAGTACTTC.

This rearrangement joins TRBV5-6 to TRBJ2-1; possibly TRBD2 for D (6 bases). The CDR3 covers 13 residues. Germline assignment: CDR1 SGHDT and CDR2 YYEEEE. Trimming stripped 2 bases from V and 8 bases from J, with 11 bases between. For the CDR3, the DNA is TGTGCCAGCAGCTTTCTAGCGTCGGATGAGCAGTTCTTC. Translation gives CASSFLASDEQFF. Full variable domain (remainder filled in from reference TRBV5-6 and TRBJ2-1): DAGVTQSPTHLIKTRGQQVTLRCSPKSGHDTVSWYQQALGQGPQFIFQYYEEEERQRGNFPDRFSGHQFPNYSSELNVNALLLGDSALYLCASSFLASDEQFFGPGTRLTVL.

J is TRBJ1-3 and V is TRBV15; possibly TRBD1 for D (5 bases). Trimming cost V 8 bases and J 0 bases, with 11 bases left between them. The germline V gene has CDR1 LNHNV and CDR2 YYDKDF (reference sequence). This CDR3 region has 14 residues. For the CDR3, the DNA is TGTGCCACCGCAACAGGAAACTCTGGAAACACCATATATTTT. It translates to CATATGNSGNTIYF.

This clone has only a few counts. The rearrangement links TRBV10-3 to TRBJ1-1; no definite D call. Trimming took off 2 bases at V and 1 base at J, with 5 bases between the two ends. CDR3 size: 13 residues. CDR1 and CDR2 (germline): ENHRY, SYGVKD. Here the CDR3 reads CAISETGNTEAFF. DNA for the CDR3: TGTGCCATCAGTGAGACGGGGAACACTGAAGCTTTCTTT.

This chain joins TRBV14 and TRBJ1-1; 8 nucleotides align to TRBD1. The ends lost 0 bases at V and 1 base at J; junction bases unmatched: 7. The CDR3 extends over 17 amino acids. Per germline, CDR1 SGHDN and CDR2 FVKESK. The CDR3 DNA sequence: TGTGCCAGCAGCCAAGATTCCCAGGGGGCTTGGAACACTGAAGCTTTCTTT. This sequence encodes CASSQDSQGAWNTEAFF.

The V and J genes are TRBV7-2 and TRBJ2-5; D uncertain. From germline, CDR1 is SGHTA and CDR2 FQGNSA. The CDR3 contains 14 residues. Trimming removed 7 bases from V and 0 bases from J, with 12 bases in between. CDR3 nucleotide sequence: TGTGCCAGCAACTACCCTCTGTACCAAGAGACCCAGTACTTC. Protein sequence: CASNYPLYQETQYF.

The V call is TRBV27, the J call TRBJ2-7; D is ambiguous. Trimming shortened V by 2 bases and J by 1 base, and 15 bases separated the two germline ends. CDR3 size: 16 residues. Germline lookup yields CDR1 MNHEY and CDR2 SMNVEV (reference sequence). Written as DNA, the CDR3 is TGTGCCAGCAGTTTAGGCGGCCGAACTTCTTCCTACGAGCAGTACTTC. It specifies CASSLGGRTSSYEQYF.

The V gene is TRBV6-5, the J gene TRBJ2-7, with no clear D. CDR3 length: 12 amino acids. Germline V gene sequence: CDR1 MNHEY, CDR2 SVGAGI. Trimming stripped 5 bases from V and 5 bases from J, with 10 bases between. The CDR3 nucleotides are TGTGCCAGCAGTCCAAACCAAAACGAGCAGTACTTC. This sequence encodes CASSPNQNEQYF.

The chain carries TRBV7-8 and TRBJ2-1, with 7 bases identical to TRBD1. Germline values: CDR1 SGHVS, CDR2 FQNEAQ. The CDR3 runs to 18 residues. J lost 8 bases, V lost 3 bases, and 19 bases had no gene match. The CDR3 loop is CASSLGTGQFEIGDEQFF. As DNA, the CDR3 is TGTGCCAGCAGCTTGGGGACGGGACAGTTCGAGATAGGCGATGAGCAGTTCTTC.

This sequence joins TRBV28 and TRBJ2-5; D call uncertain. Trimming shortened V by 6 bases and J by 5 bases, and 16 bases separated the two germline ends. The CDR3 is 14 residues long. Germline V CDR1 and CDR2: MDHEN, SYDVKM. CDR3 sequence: CASSQLGLEETQYF. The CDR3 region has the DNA TGTGCCAGCAGCCAACTGGGGTTGGAGGAGACCCAGTACTTC.

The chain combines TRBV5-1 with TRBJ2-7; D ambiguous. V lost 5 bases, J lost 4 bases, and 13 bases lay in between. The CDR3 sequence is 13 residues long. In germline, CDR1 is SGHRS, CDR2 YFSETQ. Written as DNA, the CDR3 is TGCGCCAGCAGTCCATCTTCATTTTACGAGCAGTACTTC. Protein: CASSPSSFYEQYF.

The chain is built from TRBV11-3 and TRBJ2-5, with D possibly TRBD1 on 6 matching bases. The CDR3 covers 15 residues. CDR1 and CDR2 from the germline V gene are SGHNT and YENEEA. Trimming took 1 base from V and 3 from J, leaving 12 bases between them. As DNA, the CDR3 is TGTGCCAGCAGCTTAGGTTACAGGGAAGAAGAGACCCAGTACTTC. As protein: CASSLGYREEETQYF.

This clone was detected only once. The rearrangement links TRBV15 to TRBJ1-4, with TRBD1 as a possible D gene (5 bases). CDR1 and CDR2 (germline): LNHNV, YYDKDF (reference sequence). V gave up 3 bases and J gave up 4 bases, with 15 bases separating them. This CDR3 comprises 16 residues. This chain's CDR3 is CATSSGTGGFNEKLFF. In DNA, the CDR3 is TGTGCCACCAGCAGTGGGACTGGGGGTTTTAATGAAAAACTGTTTTTT.

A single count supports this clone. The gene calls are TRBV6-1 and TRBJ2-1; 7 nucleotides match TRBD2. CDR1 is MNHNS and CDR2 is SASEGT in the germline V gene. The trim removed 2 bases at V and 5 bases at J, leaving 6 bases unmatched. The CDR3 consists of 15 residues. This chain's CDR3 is CASSELRGKNNEQFF. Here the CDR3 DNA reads TGTGCCAGCAGTGAATTGCGGGGGAAAAACAATGAGCAGTTCTTC.

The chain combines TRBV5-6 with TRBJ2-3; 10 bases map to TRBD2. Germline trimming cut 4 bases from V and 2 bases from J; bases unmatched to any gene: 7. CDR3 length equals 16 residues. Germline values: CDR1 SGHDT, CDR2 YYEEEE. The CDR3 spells CASSLSSGRFTDTQYF. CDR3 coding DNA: TGTGCCAGCAGCCTGAGTAGCGGGAGGTTCACAGATACGCAGTATTTT.

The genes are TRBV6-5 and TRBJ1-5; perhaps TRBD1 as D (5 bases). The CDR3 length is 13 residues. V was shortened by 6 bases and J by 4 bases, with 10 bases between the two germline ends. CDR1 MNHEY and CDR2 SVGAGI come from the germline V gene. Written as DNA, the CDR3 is TGTGCCAGCAGGAGCGACAGAAATCAGCCCCAGCATTTT. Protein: CASRSDRNQPQHF.

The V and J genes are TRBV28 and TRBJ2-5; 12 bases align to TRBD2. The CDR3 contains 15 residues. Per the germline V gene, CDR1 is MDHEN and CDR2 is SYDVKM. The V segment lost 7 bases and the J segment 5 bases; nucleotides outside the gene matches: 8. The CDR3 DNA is TGTGCCAGCAACTCACTAGCGGGAGGTGGGGAGACCCAGTACTTC. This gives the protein CASNSLAGGGETQYF.

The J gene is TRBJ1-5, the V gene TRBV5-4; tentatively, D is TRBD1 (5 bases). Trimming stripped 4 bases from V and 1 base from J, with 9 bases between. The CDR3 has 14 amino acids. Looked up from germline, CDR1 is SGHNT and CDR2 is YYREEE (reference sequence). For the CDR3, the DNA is TGTGCCAGCAGCAAGGAGGGGAGCAATCAGCCCCAGCATTTT. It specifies CASSKEGSNQPQHF.

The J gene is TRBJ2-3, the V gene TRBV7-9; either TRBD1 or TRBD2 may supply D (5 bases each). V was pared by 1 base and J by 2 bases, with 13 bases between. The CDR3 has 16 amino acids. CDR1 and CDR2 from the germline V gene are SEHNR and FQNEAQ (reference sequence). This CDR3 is CASSLGFRDLTDTQYF. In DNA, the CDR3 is TGTGCCAGCAGCTTAGGTTTTAGGGACCTCACAGATACGCAGTATTTT.

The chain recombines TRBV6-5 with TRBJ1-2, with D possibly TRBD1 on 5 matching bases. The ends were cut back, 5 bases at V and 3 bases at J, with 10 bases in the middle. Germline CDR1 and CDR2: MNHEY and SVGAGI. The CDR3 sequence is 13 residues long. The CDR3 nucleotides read TGTGCCAGCAGTACCCAGGGTGACTATGGCTACACCTTC. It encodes CASSTQGDYGYTF.